This section outlines one T cell receptor beta chain sequence together with its context. Some clones are missing from TCRdb's copy, which holds only in-frame ones; the method was immunoSEQ multiplex PCR. This sample has roughly 60,000 clones, with about nine tenths found just once. The germline V gene encodes CDR1 MGHRA and CDR2 YSYEKL. V shed 0 bases and J 9 bases; nucleotides not matched to a gene: 8. The CDR3 consists of 16 residues. This sample stems from a study of blood T cell repertoires in COVID-19. The chain uses TRBV4-1 and TRBJ1-6; 7 bases map to TRBD1. The source is a woman of 80 years or more with active COVID-19. Sequencing was performed on peripheral blood. For the CDR3, the DNA is TGCGCCAGCAGCCAAGAAAGACAGGGTGGTAGTTCACCCCTCCACTTT. It translates to CASSQERQGGSSPLHF.